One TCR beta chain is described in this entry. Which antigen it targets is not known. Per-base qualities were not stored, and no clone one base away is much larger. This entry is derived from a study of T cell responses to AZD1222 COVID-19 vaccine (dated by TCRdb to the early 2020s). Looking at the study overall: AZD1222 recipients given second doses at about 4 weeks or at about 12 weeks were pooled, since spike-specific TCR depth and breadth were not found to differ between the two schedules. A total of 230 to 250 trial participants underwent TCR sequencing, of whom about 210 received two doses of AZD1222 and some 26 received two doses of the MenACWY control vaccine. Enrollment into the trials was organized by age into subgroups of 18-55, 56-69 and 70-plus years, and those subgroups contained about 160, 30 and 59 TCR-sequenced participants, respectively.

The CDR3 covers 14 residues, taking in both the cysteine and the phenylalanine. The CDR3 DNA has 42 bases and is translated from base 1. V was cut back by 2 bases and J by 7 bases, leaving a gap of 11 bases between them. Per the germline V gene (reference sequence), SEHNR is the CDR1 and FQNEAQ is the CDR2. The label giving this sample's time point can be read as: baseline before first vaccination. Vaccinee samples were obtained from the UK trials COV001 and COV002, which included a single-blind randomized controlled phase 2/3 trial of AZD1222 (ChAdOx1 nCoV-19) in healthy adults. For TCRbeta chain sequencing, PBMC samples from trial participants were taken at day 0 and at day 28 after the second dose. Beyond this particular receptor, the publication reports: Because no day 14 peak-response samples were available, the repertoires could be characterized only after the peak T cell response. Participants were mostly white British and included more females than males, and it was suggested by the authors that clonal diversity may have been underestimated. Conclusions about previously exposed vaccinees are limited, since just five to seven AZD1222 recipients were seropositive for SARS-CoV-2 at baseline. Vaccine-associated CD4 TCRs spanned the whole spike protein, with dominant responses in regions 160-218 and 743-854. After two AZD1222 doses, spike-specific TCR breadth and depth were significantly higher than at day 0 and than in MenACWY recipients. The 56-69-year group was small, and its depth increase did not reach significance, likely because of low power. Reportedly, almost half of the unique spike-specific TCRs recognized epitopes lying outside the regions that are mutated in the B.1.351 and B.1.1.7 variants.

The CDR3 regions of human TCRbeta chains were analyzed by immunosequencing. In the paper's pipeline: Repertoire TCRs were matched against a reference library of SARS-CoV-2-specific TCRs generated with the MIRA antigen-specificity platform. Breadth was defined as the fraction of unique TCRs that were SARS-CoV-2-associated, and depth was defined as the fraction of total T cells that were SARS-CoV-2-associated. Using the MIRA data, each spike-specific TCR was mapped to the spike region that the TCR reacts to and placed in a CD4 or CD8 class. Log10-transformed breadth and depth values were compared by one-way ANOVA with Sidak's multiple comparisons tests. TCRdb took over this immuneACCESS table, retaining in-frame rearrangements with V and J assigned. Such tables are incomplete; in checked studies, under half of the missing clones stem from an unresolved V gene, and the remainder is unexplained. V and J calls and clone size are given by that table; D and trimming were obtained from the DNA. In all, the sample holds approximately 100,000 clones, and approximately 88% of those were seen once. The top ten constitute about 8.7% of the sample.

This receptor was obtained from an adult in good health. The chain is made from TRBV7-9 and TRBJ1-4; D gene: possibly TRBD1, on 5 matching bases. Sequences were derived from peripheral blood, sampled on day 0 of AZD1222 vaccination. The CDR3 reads CASSLTGDFEKLFF. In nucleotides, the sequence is TGTGCCAGCAGCTTAACTGGGGACTTTGAAAAACTGTTTTTT.